This T cell receptor (beta chain) was observed in a study of T cell repertoires in cytomegalovirus infection. On the study more broadly: A matching HLA type, together with CMV infection, was signaled by public TCR beta signatures. Whole-study results and caveats: There were HLA-C-restricted CMV-specific TCR beta clonotypes dominating the ex vivo response.

This CDR3 has 12 residues. The V end lost 1 base, the J end lost 7 bases, and 4 bases lay between the germline ends. CDR1 SGHTA and CDR2 FQGNSA come from the germline V gene. From the reads, TCRdb called clonotypes with MiXCR, one entry per CDR3 protein. Seen here are tens of thousands of distinct CDR3 sequences, 4% observed once, and the top ten hold under 25%. This clonotype was seen at least ten times. Its specificity is unknown. The sequenced sample was PBMCs. The V and J genes are TRBV7-2 and TRBJ2-2; D gene uncertain. The sequence came from a human donor in good health (CMV status not recorded). Some clones in this sample may be carry-over from other donors' samples. Here the CDR3 reads CASSLEVGELFF. For the CDR3, the DNA is TGTGCCAGCAGCTTAGAAGTCGGGGAGCTGTTTTTT.